These 25 T cell receptor beta chains originate from one sample sequenced in a study of blood T cells in healthy people across ages. The second PCR ran roughly 6 to 11 cycles with a sample-barcoded 5' primer and J-beta primers. TCRdb fed the 5' RACE reads into MiXCR, producing one record per CDR3 protein. This table has hundreds of thousands of distinct CDR3 sequences, over 45% appearing once. The specimen sequenced was blood. Receptors were obtained from a woman aged 60-70 years in good health.

The chain recombines TRBV29-1 with TRBJ2-5, with D possibly TRBD2 on 5 matching bases. The germline V and J ends were trimmed by 4 bases and 5 bases, with 11 bases remaining between them. CDR1 is SQVTM, CDR2 ANQGSEA, per germline. CDR3 size: 12 residues. For the CDR3, the DNA is TGCAGCGTTGGGCGGAGGCAGGAGACCCAGTACTTC. The encoded protein is CSVGRRQETQYF.

Worth noting for this clonotype: With a much larger clone just one base away, this may be a read error. V and J are TRBV20-1 and TRBJ2-1, with TRBD1 as a possible D gene (8 bases). The tail of the sequence fits TRBJ2-7 better, so the J call may be wrong. The germline V gene encodes CDR1 DFQATT and CDR2 SNEGSKA (reference sequence). This CDR3 region has 17 residues. This CDR3 is CSARDPRTGRVYNEQYF. The DNA for the CDR3 is TGCAGTGCTAGAGATCCCAGGACAGGGAGGGTCTACAATGAGCAGTACTTC.

This clonotype has more than one count but fewer than ten. The DNA for the CDR3 is TGTGCCAGCACCCCTGCCCTGCAGACGAACACTGAAGCTTTCTTT. Encoded protein: CASTPALQTNTEAFF. The chain employs TRBV9 and TRBJ1-1; no clear D gene. Per germline, CDR1 SGDLS and CDR2 YYNGEE. The CDR3 length is 15 residues. The V and J ends lost 6 bases and 1 base respectively, with 16 bases between them.

The chain employs TRBV6-1 and TRBJ1-5, with D tentatively TRBD1 (6 bases). The CDR3 is 15 amino acids. Germline V gene lookup returns CDR1 MNHNS and CDR2 SASEGT. Trimming took 1 base from V and 5 from J, leaving 12 bases between them. CDR3 residues: CASSEVWGAHQPQHF. Written as DNA, the CDR3 is TGTGCCAGCAGTGAAGTATGGGGGGCTCATCAGCCCCAGCATTTT.

The gene calls are TRBV20-1 and TRBJ1-2; TRBD1 matches at 8 bases. V shed 5 bases, J shed 1 base, and the junction held 6 bases outside the gene matches. The germline CDR1 and CDR2 sequences are DFQATT and SNEGSKA (reference sequence). The CDR3 runs to 14 residues. The CDR3 DNA sequence: TGCAGTGCTTCCGGGACAGGTGTTAACTATGGCTACACCTTC. The encoded protein is CSASGTGVNYGYTF.

The chain is built from TRBV7-2 and TRBJ2-7, with D tentatively TRBD1 (5 bases). The last part of the DNA fits TRBJ2-5 better; the J call may be wrong. The germline CDR1 and CDR2 sequences are SGHTA and FQGNSA. The CDR3 spans 14 residues. The CDR3 DNA follows: TGTGCCAGCAGCTTGCTTACAGGCGGTGAGACCCAGTACTTC. It translates to CASSLLTGGETQYF.

The chain recombines TRBV20-1 with TRBJ2-3, with D unresolved. This CDR3 spans 15 amino acids. Trimming took 6 bases from V and 0 from J, leaving 16 bases between them. Germline assignment: CDR1 DFQATT and CDR2 SNEGSKA (reference sequence). The CDR3 DNA sequence: TGCAGTGCCACTATCCCCAGCTCCAGCACAGATACGCAGTATTTT. It is translated as CSATIPSSSTDTQYF.

About this clonotype: The junction departs from the called germline gene at one end, perhaps through a read error. This rearrangement joins TRBV13 to TRBJ2-1, with D possibly being TRBD2 (5 bases). Looked up from germline, CDR1 is PRHDT and CDR2 is FYEKMQ (reference sequence). The CDR3 loop spans 14 amino acids. DNA of the CDR3: TGTGCCAGCAGCCTAGGACGGGGTTACAATAAGCAGTTCTTC. Translation gives CASSLGRGYNKQFF. The full variable domain, in which reference TRBV13 and TRBJ2-1 provide the parts outside the CDR3, is AAGVIQSPRHLIKEKRETATLKCYPIPRHDTVYWYQQGPGQDPQFLISFYEKMQSDKGSIPDRFSAQQFSDYHSELNMSSLELGDSALYFCASSLGRGYNKQFFGPGTRLTVL.

J is TRBJ2-7 and V is TRBV27; no reliable D call. This CDR3 has 14 residues. Germline CDR1 and CDR2: MNHEY and SMNVEV (reference sequence). V was cut by 2 bases and J by 2 bases, with 10 bases left in between. The CDR3 bases are TGTGCCAGCAGTTTAAAGGCGCAGGCCTACGAGCAGTACTTC. It yields the protein CASSLKAQAYEQYF.

This clonotype showed up just a few times. This chain links TRBV29-1 with TRBJ1-1, with 8 bases matching TRBD1. Germline lookup yields CDR1 SQVTM and CDR2 ANQGSEA. The CDR3 covers 13 residues. V gave up 3 bases and J gave up 5 bases; unmatched junction bases: 5. The CDR3 DNA reads as TGCAGCGTTGACAGGGGGCGGGGGACTGAAGCTTTCTTT. As protein: CSVDRGRGTEAFF.

The V call is TRBV28, the J call TRBJ1-4, with no clear D. This CDR3 has 11 amino acids. Trimming left V 2 bases short and J 7 bases short, with 2 bases between. CDR1 and CDR2 (germline): MDHEN, SYDVKM. The CDR3, as DNA: TGTGCCAGCAGTTTAGCTGAAAAACTGTTTTTT. It encodes CASSLAEKLFF.

This clonotype was observed a handful of times. The J gene is TRBJ2-1, the V gene TRBV28; D call uncertain. CDR1 and CDR2 from the germline V gene are MDHEN and SYDVKM. V lost 6 bases to trimming and J lost 7 bases, with 13 bases between them. The CDR3 has 13 amino acids. The chain's CDR3 is CASSPIGRNEQFF. The CDR3, as DNA: TGTGCCAGCAGCCCCATAGGGCGAAATGAGCAGTTCTTC.

The chain couples TRBV20-1 to TRBJ2-1, with D possibly called TRBD1 or TRBD2 (5 bases each). Germline V gene lookup returns CDR1 DFQATT and CDR2 SNEGSKA (reference sequence). This CDR3 spans 17 amino acids. V dropped 3 bases and J dropped 1 base, with 19 bases sitting between them. DNA for the CDR3: TGCAGTGCTAGGCAGATAACCGGGACCGCGTCCTACAATGAGCAGTTCTTC. It codes for CSARQITGTASYNEQFF.

In its sample, this clonotype was seen a few times. The rearrangement joins TRBV25-1 to TRBJ2-3, with D tentatively TRBD2 (5 bases). This CDR3 is built from 14 residues. Between the trimmed V and J ends, which lost 3 bases and 5 bases, there was a span of 12 bases. Per germline, CDR1 MGHDK and CDR2 SYGVNS. DNA of the CDR3: TGTGCCAGCAGTGATACGAGGGCGGGAGATACGCAGTATTTT. This codes for CASSDTRAGDTQYF.

This clonotype was recorded a few times. V is TRBV4-2 and J is TRBJ2-1; 9 bases agree with TRBD2. This CDR3 is built from 18 residues. Germline loops: CDR1 LGHNA, CDR2 YNFKEQ. V trimming: 0 bases; J trimming: 4 bases; junction bases outside the gene matches: 10. The chain's CDR3 is CASSQEARVAGAYNEQFF. Here the CDR3 DNA reads TGTGCCAGCAGCCAAGAAGCACGGGTAGCGGGAGCATACAATGAGCAGTTCTTC.

V is TRBV20-1 and J is TRBJ2-5; 11 bases align to TRBD2. The CDR3 loop spans 12 amino acids. Germline V lookup: CDR1 DFQATT, CDR2 SNEGSKA (reference sequence). CDR3 DNA: TGCAGCCCTAGCGGGAGGCAAGAGACCCAGTACTTC. This translates into CSPSGRQETQYF.

This clonotype has just a few counts. The chain couples TRBV3-1 to TRBJ2-3, with 8 bases identical to TRBD1. The germline gives CDR1 LGHDT, CDR2 YNNKEL (reference sequence). J was trimmed by 5 bases and V by 4 bases; bases with no gene match: 5. The length of the CDR3 is 14 residues. The chain's CDR3 is CASSPRTGKDTQYF. The CDR3 DNA reads as TGTGCCAGCAGCCCGAGGACAGGGAAAGATACGCAGTATTTT.

V is TRBV28 and J is TRBJ1-2, with 9 bases matching TRBD1. The J segment lost 4 bases and the V segment lost 6 bases, leaving 21 bases of the junction unmatched. The CDR3 totals 19 residues. Germline assignment: CDR1 MDHEN and CDR2 SYDVKM. CDR3 region: CASSHRDRAKGHSSYGYTF. The CDR3 bases are TGTGCCAGCAGCCACCGGGACAGGGCAAAGGGCCACTCCAGCTATGGCTACACCTTC.

This clonotype was observed a handful of times. The chain links TRBV20-1 to TRBJ2-7, with a tentative D call TRBD1 (7 bases). Per germline, CDR1 DFQATT and CDR2 SNEGSKA (reference sequence). The CDR3 contains 14 residues. Trimming stripped 4 bases from V and 4 bases from J, with 17 bases between. For the CDR3, the DNA is TGCAGTGCTATGAGTGGAGGGGGCAATTACGAGCAGTACTTC. This codes for CSAMSGGGNYEQYF.

The rearrangement joins TRBV20-1 to TRBJ2-7, with D possibly TRBD1 on 6 matching bases. Trimming stripped 3 bases from V and 7 bases from J, with 10 bases between. The CDR3 spans 11 residues. CDR1 and CDR2 (germline): DFQATT, SNEGSKA (reference sequence). The CDR3 region is CSARTGQEQYF. CDR3 nucleotides: TGCAGTGCTAGGACCGGACAGGAGCAGTACTTC.

The chain is built from TRBV6-5 and TRBJ2-3; 9 nucleotides line up with TRBD2. With V trimmed by 2 bases and J by 4 bases, 10 bases remained unmatched. The germline CDR1 and CDR2 sequences are MNHEY and SVGAGI. CDR3 length equals 17 residues. In DNA, the CDR3 is TGTGCCAGCAGTTACATAGGTCTAGCGGGATCTGCAGATACGCAGTATTTT. Translation: CASSYIGLAGSADTQYF.

The J gene is TRBJ2-7, the V gene TRBV27; D is perhaps TRBD1 (5 bases). The CDR3 covers 14 residues. The V end was cut by 5 bases, the J end by 2 bases, with 13 bases between. Germline values: CDR1 MNHEY, CDR2 SMNVEV (reference sequence). The CDR3 here is CASSARKGTYEQYF. The CDR3 DNA reads TGTGCCAGCAGTGCCCGGAAGGGGACCTACGAGCAGTACTTC.

This chain links TRBV5-1 with TRBJ2-1; D gene unclear. The CDR3 is 15 residues long. Germline CDR1 is SGHRS and CDR2 is YFSETQ. The ends were cut back, 6 bases at V and 4 bases at J, with 17 bases in the middle. Written as DNA, the CDR3 is TGCGCCAGCAAGATTTTGCCCGGAGATTACAATGAGCAGTTCTTC. As protein: CASKILPGDYNEQFF.

V gene TRBV7-3 combines with J gene TRBJ1-1, with D unresolved. CDR1 is SGHTA and CDR2 is FQGTGA in the germline V gene. The CDR3 spans 14 residues. The germline V and J ends were trimmed by 5 bases and 5 bases, with 15 bases remaining between them. Written as DNA, the CDR3 is TGTGCCAGCAGCCACGGTCGGGGAGGGACTGAAGCTTTCTTT. Protein product: CASSHGRGGTEAFF. Full variable domain (missing parts from reference TRBV7-3 and TRBJ1-1): GAGVSQTPSNKVTEKGKYVELRCDPISGHTALYWYRQSLGQGPEFLIYFQGTGAADDSGLPNDRFFAVRPEGSVSTLKIQRTERGDSAVYLCASSHGRGGTEAFFGQGTRLTVV.

This clonotype was seen more than once but under ten times. The genes are TRBV28 and TRBJ1-2; D call uncertain. Germline loops: CDR1 MDHEN, CDR2 SYDVKM. The CDR3 has 13 residues. The germline V and J ends were trimmed by 5 bases and 6 bases, with 13 bases remaining between them. As DNA, the CDR3 is TGTGCCAGCAGTGGATCTTACTCGAATGGCTACACCTTC. This gives the protein CASSGSYSNGYTF.